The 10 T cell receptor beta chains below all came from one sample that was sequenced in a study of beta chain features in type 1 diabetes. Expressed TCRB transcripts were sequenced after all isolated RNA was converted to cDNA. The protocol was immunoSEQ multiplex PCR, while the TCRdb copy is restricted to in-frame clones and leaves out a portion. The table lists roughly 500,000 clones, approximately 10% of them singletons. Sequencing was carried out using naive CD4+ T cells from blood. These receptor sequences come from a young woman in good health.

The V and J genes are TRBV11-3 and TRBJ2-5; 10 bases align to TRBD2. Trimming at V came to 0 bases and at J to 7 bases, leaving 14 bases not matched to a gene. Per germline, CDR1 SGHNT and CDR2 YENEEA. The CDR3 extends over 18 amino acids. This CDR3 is CASSLDPWTSGRAGTQYF. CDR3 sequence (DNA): TGTGCCAGCAGCTTAGACCCATGGACTAGCGGTCGAGCGGGGACCCAGTACTTC.

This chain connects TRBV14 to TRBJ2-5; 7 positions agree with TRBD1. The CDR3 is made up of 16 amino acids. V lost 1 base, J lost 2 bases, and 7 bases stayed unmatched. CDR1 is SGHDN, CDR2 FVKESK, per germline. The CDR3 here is CASSQGPGQRQETQYF. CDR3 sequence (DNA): TGTGCCAGCAGCCAAGGGCCGGGACAGAGACAAGAGACCCAGTACTTC.

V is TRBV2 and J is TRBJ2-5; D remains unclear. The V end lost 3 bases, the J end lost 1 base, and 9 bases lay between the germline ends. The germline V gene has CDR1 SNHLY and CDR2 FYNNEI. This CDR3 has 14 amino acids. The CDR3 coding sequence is TGTGCCAGCAGTGACCCGGTTAGCCAAGAGACCCAGTACTTC. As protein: CASSDPVSQETQYF.

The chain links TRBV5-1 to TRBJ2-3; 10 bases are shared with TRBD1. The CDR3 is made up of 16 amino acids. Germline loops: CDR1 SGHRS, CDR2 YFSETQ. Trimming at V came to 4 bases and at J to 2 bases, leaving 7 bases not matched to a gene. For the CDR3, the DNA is TGCGCCAGCAGCGCGGACAGGGGGGCCTACACAGATACGCAGTATTTT. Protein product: CASSADRGAYTDTQYF.

The CDR3 DNA is TGTGCCAGCAGCCCGGCCGGAGATTCACCCCTCCACTTT. Amino acid sequence: CASSPAGDSPLHF. The genes are TRBV7-3 and TRBJ1-6; D remains ambiguous. Trimming left V 5 bases short and J 8 bases short, with 10 bases between. The V gene's germline CDR1 is SGHTA and CDR2 FQGTGA. The length of the CDR3 is 13 residues.

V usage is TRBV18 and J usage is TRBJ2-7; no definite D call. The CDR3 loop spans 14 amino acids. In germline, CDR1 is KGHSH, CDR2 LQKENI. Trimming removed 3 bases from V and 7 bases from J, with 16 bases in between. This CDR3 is CASSPSKGLKEQYV. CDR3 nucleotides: TGTGCCAGCTCACCGAGTAAGGGCCTCAAGGAGCAGTACGTC.

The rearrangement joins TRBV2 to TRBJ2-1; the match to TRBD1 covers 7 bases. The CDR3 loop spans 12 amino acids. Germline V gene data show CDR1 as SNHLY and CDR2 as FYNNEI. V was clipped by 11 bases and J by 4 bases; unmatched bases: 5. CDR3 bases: TGTGCCGCTGGGACAGAATACAATGAGCAGTTCTTC. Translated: CAAGTEYNEQFF. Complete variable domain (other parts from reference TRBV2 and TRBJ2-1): EPEVTQTPSHQVTQMGQEVILRCVPISNHLYFYWYRQILGQKVEFLVSFYNNEISEKSEIFDDQFSVERPDGSNFTLKIRSTKLEDSAMYFCAAGTEYNEQFFGPGTRLTVL.

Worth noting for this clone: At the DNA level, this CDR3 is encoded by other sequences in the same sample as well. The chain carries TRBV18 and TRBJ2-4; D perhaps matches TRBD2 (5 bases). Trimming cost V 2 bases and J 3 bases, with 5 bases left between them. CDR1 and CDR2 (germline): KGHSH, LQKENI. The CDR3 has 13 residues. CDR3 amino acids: CASSPGSKNIQYF. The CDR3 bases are TGTGCCAGCTCACCAGGGAGCAAAAACATTCAGTACTTC.

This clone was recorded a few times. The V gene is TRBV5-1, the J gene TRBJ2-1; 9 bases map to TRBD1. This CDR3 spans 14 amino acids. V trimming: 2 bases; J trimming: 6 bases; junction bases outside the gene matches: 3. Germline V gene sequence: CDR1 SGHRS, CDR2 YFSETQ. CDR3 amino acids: CASSFGTGINEQFF. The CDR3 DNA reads TGCGCCAGCAGCTTCGGGACAGGGATCAATGAGCAGTTCTTC.

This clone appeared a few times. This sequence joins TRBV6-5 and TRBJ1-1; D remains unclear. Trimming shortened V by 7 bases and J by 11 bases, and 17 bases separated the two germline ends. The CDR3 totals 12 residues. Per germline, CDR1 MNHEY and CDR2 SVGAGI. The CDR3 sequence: CASNAPGGRAFF. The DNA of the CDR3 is TGTGCCAGCAACGCACCCGGCGGGCGGGCTTTCTTT.